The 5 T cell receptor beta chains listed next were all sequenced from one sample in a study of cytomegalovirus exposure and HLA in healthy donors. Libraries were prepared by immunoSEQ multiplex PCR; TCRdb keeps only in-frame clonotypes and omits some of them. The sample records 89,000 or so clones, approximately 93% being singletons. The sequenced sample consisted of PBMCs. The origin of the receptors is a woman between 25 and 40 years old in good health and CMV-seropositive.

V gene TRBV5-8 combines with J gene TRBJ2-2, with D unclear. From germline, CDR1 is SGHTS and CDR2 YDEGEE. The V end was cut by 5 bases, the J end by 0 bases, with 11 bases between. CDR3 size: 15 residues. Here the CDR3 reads CASRLERTNTGELFF. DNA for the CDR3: TGTGCCAGCAGACTGGAGAGGACGAACACCGGGGAGCTGTTTTTT.

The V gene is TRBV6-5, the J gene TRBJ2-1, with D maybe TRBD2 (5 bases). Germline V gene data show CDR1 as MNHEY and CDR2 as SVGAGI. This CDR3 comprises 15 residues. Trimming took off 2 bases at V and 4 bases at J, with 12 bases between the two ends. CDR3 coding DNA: TGTGCCAGCAGTTACGGCCTAACTAGTTACAATGAGCAGTTCTTC. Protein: CASSYGLTSYNEQFF.

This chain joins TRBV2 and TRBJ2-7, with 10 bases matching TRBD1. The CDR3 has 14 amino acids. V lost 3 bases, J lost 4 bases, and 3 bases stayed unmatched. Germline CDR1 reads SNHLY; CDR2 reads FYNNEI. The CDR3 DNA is TGTGCCAGCAGTGACCCGGGACAGGGGTACGAGCAGTACTTC. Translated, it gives CASSDPGQGYEQYF.

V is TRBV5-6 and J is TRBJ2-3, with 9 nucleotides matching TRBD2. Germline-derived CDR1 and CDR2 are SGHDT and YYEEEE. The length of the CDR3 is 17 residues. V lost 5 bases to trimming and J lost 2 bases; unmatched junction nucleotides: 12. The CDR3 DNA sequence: TGTGCCAGCAGTCAAGCGGGAGGCCGTGGGCCCACAGATACGCAGTATTTT. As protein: CASSQAGGRGPTDTQYF.

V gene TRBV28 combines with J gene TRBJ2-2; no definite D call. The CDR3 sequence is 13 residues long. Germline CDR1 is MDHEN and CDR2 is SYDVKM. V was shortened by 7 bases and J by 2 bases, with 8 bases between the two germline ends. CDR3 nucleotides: TGTGCCAGCAAGAAGCATAACACCGGGGAGCTGTTTTTT. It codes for CASKKHNTGELFF. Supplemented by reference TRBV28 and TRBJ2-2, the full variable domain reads DVKVTQSSRYLVKRTGEKVFLECVQDMDHENMFWYRQDPGLGLRLIYFSYDVKMKEKGDIPEGYSVSREKKERFSLILESASTNQTSMYLCASKKHNTGELFFGEGSRLTVL.